The following is a T cell receptor (beta chain) sequence with its context. This sample is part of a study of shared T cell receptors in the human thymus. The repertoire was sequenced with immunoSEQ multiplex PCR; TCRdb's copy has only in-frame clones and lacks some. Of hundreds of thousands of clones listed, roughly 90% are singletons. CDR1 is KGHSH, CDR2 LQKENI, per germline. The CDR3 is 16 residues long. The V and J ends lost 3 bases and 6 bases, in that order; junction bases with no gene match: 12. These same records also appear under a second study, on human thymus T cells.

The sequencing sample was made of thymocytes. The chain links TRBV18 to TRBJ1-2; 8 bases match TRBD1. The sequence was obtained from a boy in the first two years of life with a congenital heart defect. For the CDR3, the DNA is TGTGCCAGCTCACCCAGGTGGGGACAGGACTTTAATGGCTACACCTTC. Translation gives CASSPRWGQDFNGYTF. The whole variable domain, remainder taken from reference TRBV18 and TRBJ1-2, is NAGVMQNPRHLVRRRGQEARLRCSPMKGHSHVYWYRQLPEEGLKFMVYLQKENIIDESGMPKERFSAEFPKEGPSILRIQQVVRGDSAAYFCASSPRWGQDFNGYTFGSGTRLTVV.